The clone carrying this T cell receptor (beta chain) occurred a few times. The antigen is undetermined. A much larger clone lies a single base off, so this may be a read error. The TCRbeta library incorporated unique molecular identifiers. Via MiXCR, TCRdb re-called the PCR reads, giving one row per CDR3 protein. The data contain under 750,000 distinct CDR3 sequences, 23% of them singletons. The data were obtained in a study of T-cell reconstitution after alpha-beta-depleted transplantation in children. Study outcomes and limitations: T-cell counts and diversity were attributed mostly to newly produced T cells one year after transplant. Approximately two months post-transplant, alpha-beta T cells reportedly originated from several hundred expanded graft clones.

Sequencing was performed on PBMCs, mostly from graft donor cells, taken 360 days after TCRalphabeta/CD19-depleted stem cell transplant. The clonotype originates from a boy in the first two years of life who had a stem cell transplant for acute myeloid leukemia, so the T cells may come from the graft donor.

CDR3 amino acids: CASREDRGGKKLFF. In DNA, the CDR3 is TGTGCCAGCAGGGAGGACAGGGGAGGAAAAAAACTGTTTTTT. V usage is TRBV27 and J usage is TRBJ1-4; TRBD1 agrees at 9 bases. This CDR3 has 14 amino acids. Trimming at V came to 6 bases and at J to 9 bases, leaving 8 bases not matched to a gene. CDR1 and CDR2 (germline): MNHEY, SMNVEV (reference sequence).